The T cell receptor (beta chain) described here comes from a study of CD4 T cell repertoires in COVID-19 (dated by TCRdb to the early 2020s). For the wider study: To analyze cross-reactivity, CFSE-low cells were expanded with IL-2 for roughly nine days and then labeled again and restimulated with spike proteins from other coronaviruses. TCR Vbeta repertoire analysis of SARS-CoV-2-reactive T cells was conducted at the subset level in a few recovered individuals. The study characterized naturally processed CD4+ T cell responses to SARS-CoV-2 spike and nucleoprotein in COVID-19-recovered individuals, using TCR Vbeta sequencing to assess clonal composition. Results and caveats for the whole study, not just this receptor: Consistent with cross-reactivity, between roughly 6.5 and 27% of SARS-CoV-2 clonotypes also showed up in secondary cultures stimulated with SARS-CoV and/or HKU1 spike. Several of the most expanded SARS-CoV-2-reactive clonotypes were present in two or all three memory subsets, which suggests intraclonal diversification.

Uncultured memory T cell samples were subjected to sequencing directly after ex vivo isolation. CD4+ total memory, central memory, effector memory and circulating T follicular helper cells were isolated from peripheral blood mononuclear cells. CDR1 and CDR2, looked up from the germline V gene, are MGHDK and SYGVNS. The CDR3 holds 13 amino acids from the cysteine to the phenylalanine. Of the read, only the CDR3 DNA is kept; its 39 bases are in frame from base 1. Trimming takes 1 base from V and 2 bases from J, and the germline ends sit 2 bases apart. With regard to this clone: Its target antigen remains unknown. No much larger clonotype is one base removed from it; base qualities were not supplied.

Library preparation used the immunoSEQ multiplex PCR assay. The original pipeline was this. To quantify how much the repertoires of different subsets overlapped, the Chao-Jaccard similarity index was used along with counts of shared clonotypes. This is the immuneACCESS table as TCRdb keeps it, with only in-frame sequences that have V and J called. A part of the clones is gone; compared with another copy, unresolved V genes explain less than half, and the rest is unexplained. D and trimming were read from the DNA, whereas the V and J calls and clone size are those reported in that table. In this sample the table shows 20,000 or so clones, roughly 93% of which occur a single time. The top ten clonotypes cover about 0.66% of the sample.

The chain employs TRBV25-1 and TRBJ1-4; the D gene cannot be named for sure. This receptor was obtained from a human donor who had COVID-19. Specimen: circulating follicular helper CD4+ T cells (cTfh) from blood, collected before the COVID-19 pandemic. This sample's cell subset or site label indicates: circulating T follicular helper cells. The CDR3 protein: CASSESTNEKLFF. The nucleotide sequence is TGTGCCAGCAGTGAATCGACTAATGAAAAACTGTTTTTT.